This T cell receptor (beta chain) was sequenced during a study of T cells of healthy individuals. The CDR3 is made up of 16 amino acids. Germline trimming cut 0 bases from V and 0 bases from J; bases unmatched to any gene: 3. Germline V gives CDR1 MRHNA, CDR2 SNTAGT. Many counts were recorded for this clonotype. In TCRdb, the 5' RACE reads were re-called with MiXCR into one record per CDR3 protein. This sample yields around 79,000 distinct CDR3 sequences, of which about 5.5% are seen a single time; around 8% belongs to the top ten. The chain couples TRBV6-4 to TRBJ2-3, with TRBD2 matching over 7 bases. The clonotype originates from a female donor in good health. CDR3 bases: TGTGCCAGCAGTGACTCGAGCGGGGCTAGCACAGATACGCAGTATTTT. It codes for CASSDSSGASTDTQYF.